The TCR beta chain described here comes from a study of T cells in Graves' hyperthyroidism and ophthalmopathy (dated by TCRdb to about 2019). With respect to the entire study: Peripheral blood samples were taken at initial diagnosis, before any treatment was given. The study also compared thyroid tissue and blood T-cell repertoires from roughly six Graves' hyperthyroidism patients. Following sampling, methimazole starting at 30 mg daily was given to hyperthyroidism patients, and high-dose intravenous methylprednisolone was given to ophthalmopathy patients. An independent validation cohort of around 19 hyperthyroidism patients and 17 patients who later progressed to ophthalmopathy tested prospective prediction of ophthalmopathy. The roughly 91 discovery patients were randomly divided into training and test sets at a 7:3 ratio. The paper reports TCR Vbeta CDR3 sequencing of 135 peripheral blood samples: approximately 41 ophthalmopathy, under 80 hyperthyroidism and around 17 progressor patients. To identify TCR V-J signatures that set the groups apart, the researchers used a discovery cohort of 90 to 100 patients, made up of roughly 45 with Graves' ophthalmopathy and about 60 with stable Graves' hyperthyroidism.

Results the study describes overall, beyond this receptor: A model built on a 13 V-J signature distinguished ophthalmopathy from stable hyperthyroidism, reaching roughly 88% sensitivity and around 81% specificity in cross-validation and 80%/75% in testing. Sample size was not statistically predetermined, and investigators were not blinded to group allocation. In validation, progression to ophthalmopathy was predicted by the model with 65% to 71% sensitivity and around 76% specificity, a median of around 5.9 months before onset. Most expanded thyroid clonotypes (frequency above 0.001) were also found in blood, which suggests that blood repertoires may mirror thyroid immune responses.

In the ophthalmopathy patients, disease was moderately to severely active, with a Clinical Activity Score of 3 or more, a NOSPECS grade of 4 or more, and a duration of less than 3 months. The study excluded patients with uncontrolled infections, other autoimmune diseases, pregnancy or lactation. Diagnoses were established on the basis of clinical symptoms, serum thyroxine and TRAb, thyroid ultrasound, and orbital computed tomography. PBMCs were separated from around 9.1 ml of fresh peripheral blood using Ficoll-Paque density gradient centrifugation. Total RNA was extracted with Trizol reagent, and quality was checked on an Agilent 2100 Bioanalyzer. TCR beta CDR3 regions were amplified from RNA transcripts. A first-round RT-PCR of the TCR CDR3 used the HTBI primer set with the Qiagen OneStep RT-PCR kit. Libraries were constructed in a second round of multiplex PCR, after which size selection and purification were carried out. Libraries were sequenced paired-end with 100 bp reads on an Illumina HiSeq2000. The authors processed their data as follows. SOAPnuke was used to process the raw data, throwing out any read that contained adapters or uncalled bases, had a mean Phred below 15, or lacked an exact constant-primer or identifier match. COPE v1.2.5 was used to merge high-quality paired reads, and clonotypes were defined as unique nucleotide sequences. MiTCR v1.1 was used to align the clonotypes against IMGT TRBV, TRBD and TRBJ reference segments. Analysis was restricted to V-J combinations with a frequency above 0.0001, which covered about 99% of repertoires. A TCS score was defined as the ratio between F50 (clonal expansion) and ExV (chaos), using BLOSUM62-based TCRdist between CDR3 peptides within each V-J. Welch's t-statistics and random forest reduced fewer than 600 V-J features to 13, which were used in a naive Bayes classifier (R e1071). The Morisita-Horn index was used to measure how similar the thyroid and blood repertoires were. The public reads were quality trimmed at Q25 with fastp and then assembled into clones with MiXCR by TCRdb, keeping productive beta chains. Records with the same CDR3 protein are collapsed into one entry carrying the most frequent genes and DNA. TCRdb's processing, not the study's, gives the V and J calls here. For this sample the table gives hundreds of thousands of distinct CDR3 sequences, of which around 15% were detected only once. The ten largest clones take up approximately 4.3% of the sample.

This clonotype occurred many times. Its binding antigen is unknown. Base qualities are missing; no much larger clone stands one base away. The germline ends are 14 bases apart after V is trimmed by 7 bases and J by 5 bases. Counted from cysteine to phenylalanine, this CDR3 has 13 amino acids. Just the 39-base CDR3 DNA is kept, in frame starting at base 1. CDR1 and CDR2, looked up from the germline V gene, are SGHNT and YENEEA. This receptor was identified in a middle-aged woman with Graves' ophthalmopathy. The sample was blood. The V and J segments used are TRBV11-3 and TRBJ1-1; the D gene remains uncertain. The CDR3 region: CASIPSSGTEAFF. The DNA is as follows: TGTGCCAGCATCCCGTCGTCGGGAACTGAAGCTTTCTTT.